These T cell receptor beta chains were read from a single sample in a study of T cells in localized non-small cell lung cancer. Assay used: immunoSEQ multiplex PCR; TCRdb lists only in-frame clones, some missing. Of tens of thousands of clones listed, approximately 88% are singletons. This material consisted of peripheral blood, taken before any cancer treatment. The receptors shown here come from a man aged 35 to 69 with stage I squamous cell lung carcinoma. CDR3s include the opening cysteine and the closing phenylalanine or tryptophan. Fields, in order: V gene, J gene, D gene, CDR3 protein. The D gene is left open where the match is weak.

v_gene: TRBV19
j_gene: TRBJ2-6
d_gene: NA
CDR3aa: CASSILQGPGANVLTF

v_gene: TRBV4-1
j_gene: TRBJ1-2
d_gene: TRBD1
CDR3aa: CASSQAPYRGPIGYTF

v_gene: TRBV28
j_gene: TRBJ2-7
d_gene: NA
CDR3aa: CASNGPEIRQQYF

v_gene: TRBV5-4
j_gene: TRBJ2-2
d_gene: TRBD1
CDR3aa: CASSTPGQTTGELFF

v_gene: TRBV19
j_gene: TRBJ2-2
d_gene: TRBD1
CDR3aa: CASSANRGDTGELFF

v_gene: TRBV19
j_gene: TRBJ2-7
d_gene: TRBD1
CDR3aa: CASSASGGTEQYF

v_gene: TRBV5-6
j_gene: TRBJ1-1
d_gene: NA
CDR3aa: CASSSLGGLNTEAFF

v_gene: TRBV18
j_gene: TRBJ1-1
d_gene: NA
CDR3aa: CASSPGPWDTEAFF

v_gene: TRBV18
j_gene: TRBJ2-3
d_gene: NA
CDR3aa: CASSQSRGYGDTQYF

v_gene: TRBV5-1
j_gene: TRBJ1-2
d_gene: TRBD1
CDR3aa: CASSFGTGVYYGYTF

v_gene: TRBV14
j_gene: TRBJ1-3
d_gene: NA
CDR3aa: CASSLSGTAYSGNTIYF

v_gene: TRBV27
j_gene: TRBJ1-2
d_gene: TRBD1
CDR3aa: CASSFQPPGQGAYGYTF

v_gene: TRBV11-3
j_gene: TRBJ1-2
d_gene: NA
CDR3aa: CASSLEGYGYTF

v_gene: TRBV5-4
j_gene: TRBJ1-5
d_gene: NA
CDR3aa: CASSLDLGAQPQHF

v_gene: TRBV5-1
j_gene: TRBJ1-4
d_gene: NA
CDR3aa: CASSKGSRDEKLFF

v_gene: TRBV7-2
j_gene: TRBJ2-7
d_gene: TRBD2
CDR3aa: CASSLERGTPYEQYF

v_gene: TRBV5-1
j_gene: TRBJ2-4
d_gene: TRBD1
CDR3aa: CASSTGTGGVLDIQYF

v_gene: TRBV6-1
j_gene: TRBJ2-1
d_gene: NA
CDR3aa: CASSARRREQFF

v_gene: TRBV2
j_gene: TRBJ1-1
d_gene: NA
CDR3aa: CASSGRINTEAFF

v_gene: TRBV6-6
j_gene: TRBJ1-4
d_gene: TRBD1
CDR3aa: CASSYETGVTNEKLFF

v_gene: TRBV11-2
j_gene: TRBJ2-5
d_gene: NA
CDR3aa: CASSFRPLLQETQYF

v_gene: TRBV29-1
j_gene: TRBJ2-7
d_gene: NA
CDR3aa: CSVAKDSYEQYF

v_gene: TRBV10-3
j_gene: TRBJ1-1
d_gene: NA
CDR3aa: CAISLGQNTEAFF

v_gene: TRBV6-5
j_gene: TRBJ1-5
d_gene: NA
CDR3aa: CATHAGGRHQPQHF

v_gene: TRBV5-4
j_gene: TRBJ1-2
d_gene: NA
CDR3aa: CASSSERVWGYTF

v_gene: TRBV6-1
j_gene: TRBJ1-2
d_gene: NA
CDR3aa: CASSEVGGVNGYTF

v_gene: TRBV19
j_gene: TRBJ1-2
d_gene: NA
CDR3aa: CASSPGDRDGYTF

v_gene: TRBV5-6
j_gene: TRBJ2-7
d_gene: NA
CDR3aa: CASSLYRLHYEQYF

v_gene: TRBV13
j_gene: TRBJ2-3
d_gene: NA
CDR3aa: CASSLSGTDTQYF

v_gene: TRBV5-1
j_gene: TRBJ1-3
d_gene: TRBD1
CDR3aa: CASSPGGGTGNTIYF

v_gene: TRBV5-8
j_gene: TRBJ1-2
d_gene: NA
CDR3aa: CASSLEGGVNYGYTF

v_gene: TRBV19
j_gene: TRBJ1-5
d_gene: NA
CDR3aa: CASTLGGARGNQPQHF

v_gene: TRBV5-4
j_gene: TRBJ2-5
d_gene: NA
CDR3aa: CASIGGETQYF

v_gene: TRBV7-2
j_gene: TRBJ2-4
d_gene: TRBD1
CDR3aa: CASSQRQGMDIQYF

v_gene: TRBV12-2
j_gene: TRBJ1-2
d_gene: NA
CDR3aa: CASRPDHDLNYGYTF

v_gene: TRBV5-4
j_gene: TRBJ1-2
d_gene: TRBD1
CDR3aa: CASSSGGQGLSGYTF

v_gene: TRBV7-8
j_gene: TRBJ1-1
d_gene: TRBD1
CDR3aa: CASSLVTGEHGNTEAFF

v_gene: TRBV7-9
j_gene: TRBJ1-5
d_gene: NA
CDR3aa: CASSRSGSAQPQHF

v_gene: TRBV6-1
j_gene: TRBJ1-4
d_gene: NA
CDR3aa: CASSERAPINEKLFF

v_gene: TRBV4-3
j_gene: TRBJ2-7
d_gene: NA
CDR3aa: CASSQFRGYEQYF

v_gene: TRBV21-1
j_gene: TRBJ1-6
d_gene: NA
CDR3aa: CASSTTPLHF

v_gene: TRBV5-1
j_gene: TRBJ1-2
d_gene: NA
CDR3aa: CASSSSPGEGYTF

v_gene: TRBV2
j_gene: TRBJ1-1
d_gene: NA
CDR3aa: CASSEGGARGTEAFF

v_gene: TRBV10-3
j_gene: TRBJ1-2
d_gene: TRBD1
CDR3aa: CAISEGTGVYGYTF

v_gene: TRBV2
j_gene: TRBJ2-1
d_gene: NA
CDR3aa: CASSVSDALIGEQFF

v_gene: TRBV5-4
j_gene: TRBJ1-2
d_gene: NA
CDR3aa: CASSRTGNYGYTF